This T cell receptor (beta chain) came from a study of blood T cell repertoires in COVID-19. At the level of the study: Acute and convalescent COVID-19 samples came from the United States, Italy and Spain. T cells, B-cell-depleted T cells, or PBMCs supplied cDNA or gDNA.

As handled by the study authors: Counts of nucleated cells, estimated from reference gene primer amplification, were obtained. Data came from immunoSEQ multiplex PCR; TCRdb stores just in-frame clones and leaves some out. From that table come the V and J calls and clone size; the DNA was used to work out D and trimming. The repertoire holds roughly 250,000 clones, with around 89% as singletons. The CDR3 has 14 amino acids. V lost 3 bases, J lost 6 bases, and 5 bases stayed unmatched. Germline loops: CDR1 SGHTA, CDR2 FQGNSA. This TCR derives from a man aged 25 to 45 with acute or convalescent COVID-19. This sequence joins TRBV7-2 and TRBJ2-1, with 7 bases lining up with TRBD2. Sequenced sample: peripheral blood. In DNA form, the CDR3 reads TGTGCCAGCAGCTTGGGGGGGAGACCCAATGAGCAGTTCTTC. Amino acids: CASSLGGRPNEQFF.